A single sample is the source of the 12 T cell receptor beta chains below, sequenced in a study of CD4 T cells in relation to SARS-CoV-2 and coronaviruses. Assay: immunoSEQ multiplex PCR; the TCRdb copy retains only in-frame clones and omits some. This table has roughly 57,000 clones, roughly 90% appearing once. The unexposed donors gave CD4+ T cells in 2011-2018, prior to COVID-19. The sample consisted of memory CD4+ T cells from PBMCs. The source is a human donor in good health.

The genes are TRBV6-5 and TRBJ2-3; 8 bases map to TRBD2. This CDR3 spans 15 amino acids. Per germline, CDR1 MNHEY and CDR2 SVGAGI. Trimming at V came to 7 bases and at J to 6 bases, leaving 12 bases not matched to a gene. As DNA, the CDR3 is TGTGCCAGCAACCCCGGGGGGGGGCTGGTGGATACGCAGTATTTT. This sequence encodes CASNPGGGLVDTQYF.

This chain connects TRBV7-3 to TRBJ2-5, with TRBD2 as a possible D gene (5 bases). CDR1 and CDR2 (germline): SGHTA, FQGTGA. Trimming removed 5 bases from V and 2 bases from J, with 12 bases in between. This CDR3 is 14 amino acids long. The CDR3 region has the DNA TGTGCCAGCAGCCCCGAGGGCGGGCAAGAGACCCAGTACTTC. Translated: CASSPEGGQETQYF.

The chain recombines TRBV12-3 or TRBV12-4 with TRBJ1-1, with D possibly matching TRBD1 (5 bases). The CDR3 is 12 amino acids. V lost 3 bases to trimming and J lost 11 bases, with 13 bases between them. CDR3 sequence: CASSLDTLAAFF. The DNA for the CDR3 is TGTGCCAGCAGTTTGGACACTCTCGCGGCTTTCTTT.

A single count supports this clone. The chain recombines TRBV10-2 with TRBJ2-3; 8 nucleotides align to TRBD2. The CDR3 covers 14 residues. CDR1 is WSHSY and CDR2 is SAAADI in the germline V gene. V lost 6 bases, J lost 1 base, and 3 bases stayed unmatched. CDR3 DNA: TGCGCCAGCAGGGGGACTAGTCGCACAGATACGCAGTATTTT. It yields the protein CASRGTSRTDTQYF.

This chain links TRBV3-1 (or the pseudogene TRBV3-2) with TRBJ1-1, with D unclear. Trimming stripped 0 bases from V and 1 base from J, with 6 bases between. This CDR3 has 14 amino acids. Germline V CDR1 and CDR2: LGHDT, YNNKEL (reference sequence). CDR3 sequence (DNA): TGTGCCAGCAGCCAAGATTTCCCGAACACTGAAGCTTTCTTT. Amino acid sequence: CASSQDFPNTEAFF.

The rearrangement joins TRBV20-1 to TRBJ2-1; D unclear. V lost 5 bases to trimming and J lost 4 bases, with 3 bases between them. CDR1 is DFQATT and CDR2 is SNEGSKA in the germline V gene (reference sequence). The CDR3 loop spans 10 amino acids. The CDR3 DNA reads as TGCAGTGCTGGGTACAATGAGCAGTTCTTC. Amino acid sequence: CSAGYNEQFF.

This rearrangement joins TRBV6-6 to TRBJ1-2; possible D gene TRBD1, 6 bases. Germline V lookup: CDR1 MNHNY, CDR2 SVGAGI (reference sequence). The CDR3 spans 12 residues. Deletions cut 6 bases from V and 6 bases from J, with 11 bases between. The CDR3 nucleotides are TGTGCCAGCAGCCCCGGACAGCATGGCTACACCTTC. It codes for CASSPGQHGYTF.

The rearrangement uses TRBV28 and TRBJ2-3; 12 bases map to TRBD2. The V gene's germline CDR1 is MDHEN and CDR2 SYDVKM. This CDR3 has 17 amino acids. V trimming: 8 bases; J trimming: 1 base; junction bases outside the gene matches: 10. The CDR3 loop reads CASSGLAGGTRTDTQYF. The CDR3 DNA reads as TGTGCCAGCTCGGGGCTAGCGGGAGGGACTCGCACAGATACGCAGTATTTT.

This rearrangement joins TRBV3-1 (or the pseudogene TRBV3-2) to TRBJ2-1; a possible D gene is TRBD2 (6 bases). The CDR3 extends over 15 amino acids. The V gene lost 1 base and the J gene lost 8 bases, with 15 bases spanning the gap. From germline, CDR1 is LGHDT and CDR2 YNNKEL (reference sequence). CDR3 sequence (DNA): TGTGCCAGCAGCCAAGTCGGAGTGGCGGGGTATGAGCAGTTCTTC. This gives the protein CASSQVGVAGYEQFF.

J is TRBJ1-5 and V is TRBV2; D perhaps matches TRBD1 (6 bases). The germline V gene has CDR1 SNHLY and CDR2 FYNNEI. CDR3 length: 13 amino acids. V was pared by 6 bases and J by 6 bases, with 12 bases between. The CDR3 nucleotides are TGTGCCAGCAGAGACGGGGGCCCTCAGCCCCAGCATTTT. This gives the protein CASRDGGPQPQHF.

This chain joins TRBV24-1 and TRBJ2-1; 8 nucleotides align to TRBD2. CDR1 is KGHDR, CDR2 SFDVKD, per germline. The CDR3 consists of 16 residues. Trimming at V came to 0 bases and at J to 6 bases, leaving 6 bases not matched to a gene. CDR3 residues: CATSDLFGLARNEQFF. CDR3 in DNA: TGTGCCACCAGTGATTTGTTTGGACTAGCTCGCAATGAGCAGTTCTTC.

This clone was observed a few times. The chain couples TRBV4-2 to TRBJ2-7, with 13 bases lining up with TRBD2. Losses at the gene ends were 1 base for V and 3 bases for J; bases not matched to a gene: 3. From germline, CDR1 is LGHNA and CDR2 YNFKEQ. This CDR3 region has 16 residues. The CDR3 DNA follows: TGTGCCAGCAGCCAAGGGGGACTAGCGGGAAACTACGAGCAGTACTTC. This codes for CASSQGGLAGNYEQYF.